The T cell receptor beta chain under discussion was sequenced for a study of cytomegalovirus exposure and HLA in healthy donors listed by TCRdb under 2017. About the full investigation: According to a later analysis, the roughly 120 validation repertoires were produced on the same platform as the approximately 620 repertoires of the first cohort. The study aimed to test whether signatures of past pathogen exposure could be identified by cataloging public T cell receptors. Along with the roughly 610-subject first cohort, a separate validation cohort of over a hundred different subjects was used. The study combined high-throughput TCR immunosequencing, statistical association of individual TCRs with disease status, and machine learning to predict cytomegalovirus infection status. The paper's findings and limits, for the study overall: In vitro tests confirmed that a few of the cytomegalovirus-associated TCR beta chains recognize cytomegalovirus antigens. The authors suggested that the approach could potentially be extended to other disease states and immunological phenotypes. Subsequent analysis determined that TCRs grouped into clusters in the first cohort also showed a tendency toward co-occurrence across the roughly 110 validation repertoires, and 85% to 95% of cluster scores exceeded 0. In both the original and validation cohorts, the classifier was reported to diagnose cytomegalovirus status with high specificity and sensitivity. The study gave a list of 150 to 200 TCR beta chains associated with cytomegalovirus. While some public TCRs were present in many individuals, most TCR sequences turned up only very rarely across donors. The validation cohort had no HLA typing available for a later analysis, so co-occurrence within that cohort was assessed over all 130 or so repertoires.

About this clone: Its antigen specificity is not known. The sample holds no much larger clone one base away, and base qualities are not on file.

Libraries were prepared through the immunoSEQ multiplex PCR assay. The paper's data handling went like this. To diagnose cytomegalovirus status from the catalog of TCR beta chain sequences, a statistical classification framework was built. In its TCRdb copy, this immuneACCESS table keeps in-frame sequences only and misses some clones. Where compared with another copy, unresolved V genes explain less than half of these, and the others have no known cause. The V and J calls and the clone size are those of that table, but D and trimming were determined from the DNA. The sample table holds around 50,000 clones, of which approximately 93% were seen once. The top ten hold approximately 7.8% of the sample. The junction carries 13 bases between V and J, which are trimmed by 4 bases and 9 bases respectively. The germline V gene (reference sequence) provides CDR1 LNHNV and CDR2 YYDKDF. Reading from cysteine to phenylalanine, the CDR3 counts 13 amino acids. CDR3 DNA only is kept here, 39 bases in frame from base 1.

The donors belonged to the validation cohort of around 120 subjects, which was separate from the approximately 680-subject first cohort. The origin of this receptor is a woman aged 18-29 years in good health and CMV-seropositive. Input material: PBMCs. The chain couples TRBV15 to TRBJ2-1; a weak D assignment points to TRBD2 (5 bases agree). The DNA sequence is given as TGTGCCACCAGCAAAGCCCGAGAGGGTGAGCAGTTCTTC. This translates into CATSKAREGEQFF.